The 27 T cell receptor beta chains in this list originate from one sample, sequenced in a study of shared clonotypes between healthy human individuals. Selected positively for CCR7 and CD45RO-negative, naive CD8 cells excluded terminally differentiated effector memory CD45RA+ cells. TCRdb keeps only in-frame clones here, not all; method: immunoSEQ multiplex PCR. The sample lists hundreds of thousands of clones, under 95% occurring once. Sequencing input: naive CD8+ T cells sorted from blood. Receptors were obtained from a man aged 25 to 40 in good health.

Many counts were recorded for this clone. The chain is built from TRBV28 and TRBJ1-2; D is undetermined. The V end was cut by 6 bases, the J end by 5 bases, with 10 bases between. Germline assignment: CDR1 MDHEN and CDR2 SYDVKM. The CDR3 sequence is 12 residues long. Here the CDR3 reads CASRALDYGYTF. The CDR3 DNA is TGTGCCAGCAGAGCCCTGGATTATGGCTACACCTTC.

V usage is TRBV29-1 and J usage is TRBJ2-7; 7 bases fit TRBD2. Germline V CDR1 and CDR2: SQVTM, ANQGSEA. V lost 7 bases, J lost 6 bases, and 18 bases stayed unmatched. CDR3 length equals 15 residues. The CDR3 bases are TGCAGCGCGGGGGGAAGACATTTAGGGGCTCGCGAGCAGTACTTC. Residues: CSAGGRHLGAREQYF.

The chain is built from TRBV7-9 and TRBJ2-1; D gene unclear. V lost 4 bases, J lost 8 bases, and 21 bases lay in between. This CDR3 is built from 16 residues. Per germline, CDR1 SEHNR and CDR2 FQNEAQ (reference sequence). CDR3 DNA sequence: TGTGCCAGCAGCTCCGACAACGGCCACGATCGAGATGAGCAGTTCTTC. Its protein product is CASSSDNGHDRDEQFF.

The rearrangement joins TRBV7-8 to TRBJ2-1, with D perhaps matching TRBD2 (5 bases). V lost 4 bases and J 0 bases, leaving 13 bases between the germline ends. The CDR3 covers 16 residues. Germline V lookup: CDR1 SGHVS, CDR2 FQNEAQ. The CDR3 here is CASSYNRESSYNEQFF. The CDR3 region has the DNA TGTGCCAGCAGCTATAACCGGGAAAGCTCCTACAATGAGCAGTTCTTC. The full variable domain, with the rest looked up from reference TRBV7-8 and TRBJ2-1, is GAGVSQSPRYKVAKRGQDVALRCDPISGHVSLFWYQQALGQGPEFLTYFQNEAQLDKSGLPSDRFFAERPEGSVSTLKIQRTQQEDSAVYLCASSYNRESSYNEQFFGPGTRLTVL.

This chain connects TRBV29-1 to TRBJ2-7; D is unresolved. With 4 bases removed from V and 0 bases from J, the gap between germline ends came to 13 bases. Germline lookup yields CDR1 SQVTM and CDR2 ANQGSEA. This CDR3 spans 14 amino acids. CDR3 region: CSVAPVISSYEQYF. CDR3 coding DNA: TGCAGCGTTGCCCCGGTGATTAGCTCCTACGAGCAGTACTTC.

About this clone itself: This same CDR3 is encoded by further DNA sequences in the sample. This chain joins TRBV7-9 and TRBJ2-1, with D unclear. V lost 1 base and J 10 bases, leaving 5 bases between the germline ends. This CDR3 region has 11 residues. The V gene's germline CDR1 is SEHNR and CDR2 FQNEAQ (reference sequence). The CDR3 nucleotides read TGTGCCAGCAGCTTAGGAAGGGAGCAGTTCTTC. It codes for CASSLGREQFF.

The chain carries TRBV5-5 and TRBJ2-3; D is uncertain. Germline V CDR1 and CDR2: SGHKS, YYEKEE (reference sequence). CDR3 size: 14 residues. Trimming removed 0 bases at V and 5 bases at J, with 10 bases between. In DNA form, the CDR3 reads TGTGCCAGCAGCTTGGGTTTTGGGGAAGATACGCAGTATTTT. Protein sequence: CASSLGFGEDTQYF.

The chain recombines TRBV27 with TRBJ1-1; the D is unclear. The V gene's germline CDR1 is MNHEY and CDR2 SMNVEV (reference sequence). V was shortened by 0 bases and J by 2 bases, with 10 bases between the two germline ends. The CDR3 length is 15 residues. The CDR3: CASSLSVGPNTEAFF. The CDR3, as DNA: TGTGCCAGCAGTTTATCGGTAGGCCCAAACACTGAAGCTTTCTTT.

This chain joins TRBV7-9 and TRBJ2-3; the D gene is possibly TRBD1 (5 bases). Germline-derived CDR1 and CDR2 are SEHNR and FQNEAQ (reference sequence). The V and J ends lost 5 bases and 0 bases respectively, with 24 bases between them. The CDR3 totals 19 residues. The DNA for the CDR3 is TGTGCCAGCAGCACCACAATCAACAGGAACGAGCCTAGCACAGATACGCAGTATTTT. Protein product: CASSTTINRNEPSTDTQYF.

V is TRBV13 and J is TRBJ2-5, with a tentative D call TRBD1 (5 bases). V lost 4 bases, J lost 0 bases, and 15 bases lay in between. CDR1 is PRHDT, CDR2 FYEKMQ, per germline (reference sequence). The CDR3 is made up of 16 amino acids. CDR3 sequence (DNA): TGTGCCAGCAGCTCCGACCGTCAGGGTAACCAAGAGACCCAGTACTTC. Residues: CASSSDRQGNQETQYF.

The CDR3 DNA is TGTGCCAGCAGGCCCAGGGCTCTGGGGAAGGACACTGAAGCTTTCTTT. Protein product: CASRPRALGKDTEAFF. The rearrangement uses TRBV13 and TRBJ1-1; perhaps TRBD1 as D (5 bases). V was pared by 6 bases and J by 3 bases, with 20 bases between. Germline CDR1 reads PRHDT; CDR2 reads FYEKMQ (reference sequence). The CDR3 is 16 amino acids.

The V call is TRBV5-6, the J call TRBJ2-5; unclear D gene. With 2 bases removed from V and 1 base from J, the gap between germline ends came to 9 bases. This CDR3 comprises 14 residues. Germline values: CDR1 SGHDT, CDR2 YYEEEE. The CDR3 is CASSFKDPQETQYF. As DNA, the CDR3 is TGTGCCAGCAGCTTTAAGGATCCCCAAGAGACCCAGTACTTC. The complete variable domain, with remaining parts taken from reference TRBV5-6 and TRBJ2-5, reads DAGVTQSPTHLIKTRGQQVTLRCSPKSGHDTVSWYQQALGQGPQFIFQYYEEEERQRGNFPDRFSGHQFPNYSSELNVNALLLGDSALYLCASSFKDPQETQYFGPGTRLLVL.

The J gene is TRBJ2-1, the V gene TRBV15; 10 nucleotides agree with TRBD2. The trim removed 5 bases at V and 7 bases at J, leaving 11 bases unmatched. CDR1 and CDR2 (germline): LNHNV, YYDKDF (reference sequence). This CDR3 has 16 amino acids. CDR3 sequence (DNA): TGTGCCACCAGCTACGACTGGTCTAGCGGGAGTAATGAGCAGTTCTTC. The encoded protein is CATSYDWSSGSNEQFF.

The chain combines TRBV11-2 with TRBJ2-1; 9 nucleotides match TRBD1. CDR1 and CDR2 (germline): SGHAT, FQNNGV. This CDR3 contains 17 residues. V was clipped by 5 bases and J by 4 bases; unmatched bases: 12. The CDR3 sequence is CASSKVGQGKRYNEQFF. The DNA of the CDR3 is TGTGCCAGCAGCAAAGTCGGACAGGGGAAGCGATACAATGAGCAGTTCTTC.

This clone occurred a few times. This chain uses TRBV4-2 with TRBJ1-1; D is unresolved. This CDR3 has 14 residues. The V and J ends lost 5 bases and 1 base respectively, with 11 bases between them. Per germline, CDR1 LGHNA and CDR2 YNFKEQ. The CDR3 DNA sequence: TGTGCCAGCAGCTCCACCGAATGGAACACTGAAGCTTTCTTT. It translates to CASSSTEWNTEAFF.

This rearrangement joins TRBV7-3 to TRBJ2-2; D is possibly TRBD1 or TRBD2 (6 bases each). The CDR3 consists of 17 residues. Looked up from germline, CDR1 is SGHTA and CDR2 is FQGTGA. V was shortened by 1 base and J by 1 base, with 13 bases between the two germline ends. The CDR3 nucleotides read TGTGCCAGCAGCTTAAGCGGGACAATGGGGAACACCGGGGAGCTGTTTTTT. It encodes CASSLSGTMGNTGELFF.

CDR3 loop: CASSTSGSTDTQYF. For the CDR3, the DNA is TGTGCCAGCAGCACTAGCGGGAGCACAGATACGCAGTATTTT. The V gene is TRBV7-9, the J gene TRBJ2-3; 9 bases agree with TRBD2. The length of the CDR3 is 14 residues. The J segment lost 0 bases and the V segment lost 5 bases, leaving 0 bases of the junction unmatched. CDR1 and CDR2 from the germline V gene are SEHNR and FQNEAQ (reference sequence).

V is TRBV14 and J is TRBJ2-7, with 9 bases that match TRBD1. The V gene's germline CDR1 is SGHDN and CDR2 FVKESK. V was pared by 3 bases and J by 7 bases, with 13 bases of the junction left unmatched. The length of the CDR3 is 16 residues. CDR3 residues: CASSQDSGTGPREQYF. Here the CDR3 DNA reads TGTGCCAGCAGCCAGGACTCCGGGACAGGGCCTCGAGAGCAGTACTTC.

This sequence joins TRBV30 and TRBJ1-5, with 9 bases lining up with TRBD1. The CDR3 spans 14 residues. Unmatched junction bases numbered 3, after V lost 0 bases and J lost 6 bases. Germline V gene data show CDR1 as GTSNPN and CDR2 as SVGIG (reference sequence). The DNA of the CDR3 is TGTGCCTGGAGTGTCGGACAGGGGTTTCAGCCCCAGCATTTT. Protein: CAWSVGQGFQPQHF.

J is TRBJ2-3 and V is TRBV20-1; D is perhaps TRBD2 (5 bases). V lost 6 bases, J lost 6 bases, and 10 bases lay in between. The CDR3 totals 11 residues. Germline CDR1 is DFQATT and CDR2 is SNEGSKA (reference sequence). CDR3 in DNA: TGCAGTGCCCGGGATATGGATACGCAGTATTTT. This gives the protein CSARDMDTQYF.

This sequence joins TRBV9 and TRBJ2-3; tentative D call: TRBD2 (5 bases). The ends were cut back, 2 bases at V and 0 bases at J, with 13 bases in the middle. The germline V gene encodes CDR1 SGDLS and CDR2 YYNGEE. The CDR3 extends over 16 amino acids. The chain's CDR3 is CASSVGLAESTDTQYF. The CDR3 nucleotides are TGTGCCAGCAGCGTGGGCCTAGCAGAAAGCACAGATACGCAGTATTTT.

V gene TRBV6-1 combines with J gene TRBJ2-7; no reliable D call. V shed 1 base and J shed 2 bases, with 9 bases lying between them. Germline CDR1 reads MNHNS; CDR2 reads SASEGT. There are 14 residues in the CDR3. DNA for the CDR3: TGTGCCAGCAGTGAAGGTGGCAGCACCTACGAGCAGTACTTC. Amino acid sequence: CASSEGGSTYEQYF.

This clone occurred once. The chain employs TRBV27 and TRBJ2-7, with D possibly TRBD2 on 5 matching bases. The V and J ends lost 6 bases and 0 bases respectively, with 18 bases between them. This CDR3 is built from 16 residues. The germline V gene has CDR1 MNHEY and CDR2 SMNVEV (reference sequence). CDR3 bases: TGTGCCAGCAGCCCATCGGCGGGCCAGAGCTCCTACGAGCAGTACTTC. Translating it yields CASSPSAGQSSYEQYF.

The chain is built from TRBV5-6 and TRBJ1-2; possibly TRBD1 for D (6 bases). The V end was cut by 5 bases, the J end by 8 bases, with 16 bases between. Germline values: CDR1 SGHDT, CDR2 YYEEEE. The CDR3 is 13 residues long. This CDR3 is CASRKSGGRGYTF. CDR3 DNA sequence: TGTGCCAGCAGAAAGTCTGGGGGCCGGGGCTACACCTTC.

CDR3 sequence: CASTPTRDKNIQYF. The CDR3 coding sequence is TGTGCCAGCACCCCGACTAGGGACAAAAACATTCAGTACTTC. This chain links TRBV5-6 with TRBJ2-4, with TRBD2 as a possible D gene (6 bases). Per germline, CDR1 SGHDT and CDR2 YYEEEE. Trimming removed 6 bases at V and 3 bases at J, with 13 bases between. The CDR3 totals 14 residues.

CDR3 in amino acids: CSAISGELFF. The CDR3 DNA sequence: TGCAGCGCTATATCCGGGGAGCTGTTTTTT. The V and J genes are TRBV29-1 and TRBJ2-2, with D hard to call. CDR3 length equals 10 residues. V was cut by 7 bases and J by 6 bases, with 6 bases left in between. CDR1 SQVTM and CDR2 ANQGSEA come from the germline V gene.

The CDR3 sequence: CASSPGAGTRQHNEQFF. The CDR3 nucleotides read TGTGCCAGCAGTCCGGGGGCCGGGACTAGACAACACAATGAGCAGTTCTTC. The chain has TRBV27 and TRBJ2-1, with 8 bases lining up with TRBD2. In germline, CDR1 is MNHEY, CDR2 SMNVEV (reference sequence). This CDR3 has 17 amino acids. The junction had 14 bases not matched to a gene; V was cut back by 5 bases and J by 5 bases.